This T cell receptor beta chain is drawn from a study of blood T cell repertoires in COVID-19. Study summary: The origin of the acute and convalescent COVID-19 samples was the United States, Italy and Spain. The cDNA or gDNA used as material had been derived from T cells, B-cell-depleted T cells, or PBMCs.

Per the original methods: Using reference gene primer amplification, nucleated cell counts were estimated. The assay was immunoSEQ multiplex PCR, and TCRdb's table has in-frame clones only and misses some. Clone size and V and J calls were adopted from that table, with D and trimming inferred from the DNA. The repertoire holds 200,000 to 250,000 clones, with around 80% as singletons. Symptom resolution, clearance, or two negative PCRs marked the recovered donors of Cohort 3. Trimming pared 10 bases from V and 0 bases from J, leaving 13 bases between. CDR3 length: 13 residues. Germline CDR1 SNHLY, CDR2 FYNNEI.

The V call is TRBV2, the J call TRBJ2-7; tentative D call: TRBD2 (6 bases). The source of this sequence is a man aged 35 to 55 who had recovered from COVID-19. What was sequenced was PBMCs or T cells enriched from blood (not recorded which). Here the CDR3 reads CATSGTHSYEQYF. The CDR3 region has the DNA TGTGCCACCTCCGGGACTCACTCCTACGAGCAGTACTTC.